This T cell receptor beta chain was observed in a study of human T cells and chemical hapten exposure. Via MiXCR, TCRdb re-called the RACE reads, giving one row per CDR3 protein. The sample has about 68,000 distinct CDR3 sequences, 9.5% to 13% seen once. The CDR3 length is 15 residues. The V gene's germline CDR1 is MDHEN and CDR2 SYDVKM. Losses at the gene ends were 5 bases for V and 5 bases for J; bases not matched to a gene: 12. As to time point: pre-sensitization, week 0. The treatment was: therapeutic diphenylcyclopropenone sensitization with weekly scalp DPC. The study's findings and limits: As patch test score rose, PT1 expanded TCR counts tended to rise as well. Compared with pre-sensitization or healthy control sets, expanded TCRs clustered more.

This clonotype was seen repeatedly, ten times or more. Its specificity is unknown. The gene calls are TRBV28 and TRBJ2-7; 7 bases fit TRBD2. The sequence was collected from a woman in her forties or fifties with alopecia areata. Some clones in this sample may be carry-over from other donors' samples. Source: whole blood, taken in connection with sensitization to the hapten diphenylcyclopropenone (DPC). The CDR3 nucleotides read TGTGCCAGCAGTCCACAGCGGGCGGGGGACGACGAGCAGTACTTC. Translation gives CASSPQRAGDDEQYF.